This TCR beta chain was recorded in a study of PD-L1 blockade in urothelial cancer. Study overall: Male patients with bladder-origin urothelial cancer numbered about nine tenths of the roughly 29.

This clone has a handful of counts. The antigen is undetermined. This CDR3 is built from 16 residues. V was pared by 2 bases and J by 8 bases, with 18 bases between. Germline V gene sequence: CDR1 MNHEY, CDR2 SVGAGI. Documented time point: pretreatment peripheral blood. The templates were synthetic TCR analogs, and they were spiked into each PCR. Some clones are missing from TCRdb's copy, which holds only in-frame ones; the method was immunoSEQ multiplex PCR. The sample contains tens of thousands of clones, over 80% of which appear only once. Notes on the study in general: Durable-benefit cases showed more tumor-associated blood clone expansion at 3 weeks.

V and J are TRBV6-5 and TRBJ1-4; D possibly corresponds to TRBD1 (5 bases). The receptor comes from a man of 80 years or more with urothelial cancer. The source was PBMCs, collected around atezolizumab (anti-PD-L1) treatment. CDR3 nucleotide sequence: TGTGCCAGCAGTTACGCGGGGCGGGGGGTTCGGGAAAAACTGTTTTTT. It is translated as CASSYAGRGVREKLFF.